This entry is about one T cell receptor beta chain. V lost 6 bases, J lost 5 bases, and 5 bases stayed unmatched. The length of the CDR3 is 14 residues. The germline CDR1 and CDR2 sequences are MNHEY and SVGAGI. This record comes from a study of blood T cell repertoires in COVID-19. Study information: Whether acute or convalescent, the COVID-19 samples came from the United States, Italy and Spain. Sources were T cells, B-cell-depleted T cells, or PBMCs; the material itself was cDNA or gDNA.

Authors' methods: The authors estimated nucleated cell counts from reference gene primer amplification. Method: immunoSEQ multiplex PCR; TCRdb's copy keeps in-frame clones and lacks some. The V and J calls and the clone size are those of that table, but D and trimming were determined from the DNA. The table records more than 95,000 clones, approximately 90% of them present only once. The source of this sequence is a man aged 50 to 59 in a cohort sampled during active COVID-19. Sequenced material: peripheral blood. This chain uses TRBV6-5 with TRBJ1-4, with 8 bases fitting TRBD1. CDR3 residues: CASRTGAQNEKLFF. The CDR3 nucleotides are TGTGCCAGCAGGACAGGGGCCCAAAATGAAAAACTGTTTTTT.